Below, 20 T cell receptor beta chains from the same sample are listed, as sequenced in a study of kidney transplant recipient with SARS-CoV-2 infection. Using its own MiXCR run on the reads, TCRdb lists one record per CDR3 protein. This sample has fewer than 250,000 distinct CDR3 sequences, with 25% to 35% found just once. The starting material was a blood sample, obtained at baseline and between days 110 and 120 from a kidney transplant recipient. Receptor source: a male patient between 25 and 39 years old who had COVID-19 and was a kidney transplant recipient. A subset of T cells may come from the graft donor.

This clonotype was seen ten or more times. The chain joins TRBV7-9 to TRBJ2-1, with 7 bases aligning to TRBD1. Unmatched junction bases numbered 19, after V lost 7 bases and J lost 7 bases. This CDR3 spans 17 amino acids. Germline values: CDR1 SEHNR, CDR2 FQNEAQ (reference sequence). CDR3 sequence: CASIGGPESSLGNEQFF. The CDR3 DNA follows: TGTGCCAGCATAGGGGGCCCCGAGAGCTCCCTGGGAAATGAGCAGTTCTTC.

In this sample, this clonotype turned up a few times. This may come from a read error, since a much larger clone is one base off. V usage is TRBV12-3 or TRBV12-4 and J usage is TRBJ1-1; 9 bases agree with TRBD1. CDR3 length equals 12 residues. The CDR3 here is CTSRQGDFEAFF. As DNA, the CDR3 is TGTACCAGCAGACAGGGGGACTTTGAAGCTTTCTTT.

About this clonotype itself: A much larger clone sits a single nucleotide away, making a read error possible. This chain uses TRBV12-3 or TRBV12-4 with TRBJ1-1; D not certain. The CDR3 is 14 residues long. The CDR3 DNA follows: TGTGCCAACAGTTTAGTCGCAGCTAACACTGAAGCTTTCTTT. Amino acids: CANSLVAANTEAFF.

The count of this clonotype is one. This sequence may be a read error, since a much larger clone differs from it by one base. The genes are TRBV20-1 and TRBJ2-5; TRBD1 or TRBD2 may be the D gene (6 bases each). The J call may be faulty, since TRBJ2-7 better matches the DNA end. The length of the CDR3 is 15 residues. The germline gives CDR1 DFQATT, CDR2 SNEGSKA (reference sequence). The DNA of the CDR3 is TGCAGTGCTAGAAAGTGGGGGGCCCCCCCCTACGAGCAGTACTTC. This gives the protein CSARKWGAPPYEQYF.

With respect to this clonotype: A much larger clone differs from this one at a single base, so this may be a read error. The rearrangement uses TRBV10-3 and TRBJ1-5; D may be TRBD1 (6 bases). Germline assignment: CDR1 ENHRY and CDR2 SYGVKD. The CDR3 has 16 residues. The germline V and J ends were trimmed by 2 bases and 3 bases, with 14 bases remaining between them. The DNA of the CDR3 is TGTGCCATCAGTGAGAACAGGGTTAGCGACAATCAGCCCCAGCATTTT. Residues: CAISENRVSDNQPQHF.

Ten or more counts support this clonotype. The chain is built from TRBV28 and TRBJ1-2; D is uncertain. The ends were cut back, 3 bases at V and 0 bases at J, with 8 bases in the middle. The germline V gene encodes CDR1 MDHEN and CDR2 SYDVKM. The CDR3 spans 14 residues. The CDR3 region is CASSFSLTNYGYTF. CDR3 coding DNA: TGTGCCAGCAGTTTTAGCTTGACTAACTATGGCTACACCTTC.

About this clonotype: This may come from a read error, since a much larger clone is one base off. This chain uses TRBV7-6 with TRBJ2-7; D perhaps matches TRBD2 (6 bases). V lost 5 bases and J 6 bases, leaving 17 bases between the germline ends. The CDR3 is 14 residues long. Germline lookup yields CDR1 SGHVS and CDR2 FNYEAQ. Here the CDR3 DNA reads TGTGCCAGCAGCCCAGAGGCGGGATACTGCGAGCAGTACTTC. Amino acid sequence: CASSPEAGYCEQYF.

This clonotype was seen ten or more times. V gene TRBV29-1 combines with J gene TRBJ2-2, with D unresolved. The CDR3 runs to 12 residues. The germline V gene encodes CDR1 SQVTM and CDR2 ANQGSEA. The V end was cut by 3 bases, the J end by 6 bases, with 8 bases between. For the CDR3, the DNA is TGCAGCGTTGATTTGCCGGCCGGGGAGCTGTTTTTT. Translation gives CSVDLPAGELFF.

The table lists this clonotype with many counts. The chain is built from TRBV30 and TRBJ1-2; TRBD1 might be the D (6 bases). This CDR3 has 16 amino acids. The germline V gene has CDR1 GTSNPN and CDR2 SVGIG (reference sequence). V shed 1 base and J shed 5 bases, with 20 bases lying between them. The CDR3 DNA is TGTGCCTGGAGTGGAGGTAGGGAGACAGGAAAGTATGGCTACACCTTC. Amino acids: CAWSGGRETGKYGYTF.

Notes on this clonotype: Since a much larger clone is just one base distant, this may be a read error. The chain couples TRBV28 to TRBJ1-2; D is uncertain. V lost 7 bases, J lost 6 bases, and 6 bases lay in between. The CDR3 spans 10 residues. CDR1 MDHEN and CDR2 SYDVKM come from the germline V gene. The CDR3 reads CASTTHGYTF. As DNA, the CDR3 is TGTGCCAGCACTACCCATGGCTACACCTTC.

This clonotype was counted ten times or more. The chain employs TRBV5-6 and TRBJ1-1; 8 positions agree with TRBD1. J lost 6 bases, V lost 7 bases, and 8 bases had no gene match. From germline, CDR1 is SGHDT and CDR2 YYEEEE. This CDR3 is built from 13 residues. The CDR3 DNA follows: TGTGCCAGCGGGATAACAGGGGGGGCTGAAGCTTTCTTT. It encodes CASGITGGAEAFF.

Many counts were recorded for this clonotype. The chain joins TRBV12-3 or TRBV12-4 to TRBJ2-3; no definite D call. V gave up 6 bases and J gave up 6 bases, with 10 bases separating them. The CDR3 runs 12 residues. The CDR3 nucleotides read TGTGCCAGCAGCCAGCCGAAGGATACGCAGTATTTT. Amino acid sequence: CASSQPKDTQYF.

This clonotype was counted at least ten times. The chain has TRBV4-2 and TRBJ1-3; D unresolved. V was shortened by 0 bases and J by 0 bases, with 9 bases between the two germline ends. Germline V gene data show CDR1 as LGHNA and CDR2 as YNFKEQ. This CDR3 has 16 amino acids. The CDR3 spells CASSQDVDFSGNTIYF. CDR3 DNA: TGTGCCAGCAGCCAAGATGTAGATTTCTCTGGAAACACCATATATTTT.

Ten or more counts support this clonotype. This chain links TRBV8-2 with TRBJ2-6; no check of the table's D call, TRBD1, against the DNA was made. TRBV8-2 is noted as a pseudogene. The CDR3 is 17 residues long. The CDR3 region has the DNA TGTGGCAGACAGGATAGGATAACACAAAGTCGGGCCAACGTCCTGACTTTC. Translating it yields CGRQDRITQSRANVLTF.

This clonotype has a count of ten or more. In nucleotides, the CDR3 is TGTGCCAGCAGCCAAGGGGCCGGGACAAGAAATGAGCAGTTCTTC. This sequence encodes CASSQGAGTRNEQFF. The chain employs TRBV3-1 and TRBJ2-1; D possibly corresponds to TRBD1 (6 bases). The ends were cut back, 1 base at V and 7 bases at J, with 14 bases in the middle. The V gene's germline CDR1 is LGHDT and CDR2 YNNKEL (reference sequence). This CDR3 spans 15 amino acids.

With respect to this clonotype: One base away lies a much larger clone, so this may be a sequencing read error. V usage is TRBV25-1 and J usage is TRBJ1-2; no clear D. The V gene lost 5 bases and the J gene lost 4 bases, with 23 bases spanning the gap. CDR1 and CDR2 from the germline V gene are MGHDK and SYGVNS. The CDR3 totals 17 residues. The chain's CDR3 is CASSPTSELEKTYGYTF. The CDR3, as DNA: TGTGCCAGCAGTCCTACGTCAGAACTGGAAAAGACCTATGGCTACACCTTC.

Comment on this clonotype: The junction and the germline gene differ at one end; a read error may be behind it. J is TRBJ2-1 and V is TRBV3-1; D is perhaps TRBD2 (7 bases). This CDR3 is 17 amino acids long. Germline V CDR1 and CDR2: LGHDT, YNNKEL (reference sequence). This chain's CDR3 is CAGSQGGGGARNNEQFF. The CDR3 coding sequence is TGTGCCGGCAGCCAAGGGGGAGGGGGAGCTCGGAACAATGAGCAGTTCTTC.

A note on this clonotype: Possible read error: a much larger clone is one base away. The chain joins TRBV29-1 to TRBJ2-7; D tentatively fits TRBD1 or TRBD2 (5 bases each). The ends were cut back, 4 bases at V and 10 bases at J, with 23 bases in the middle. Germline-derived CDR1 and CDR2 are SQVTM and ANQGSEA. This CDR3 contains 14 residues. In DNA, the CDR3 is TGCAGCGTTGGTTCCGGGACCCCCCAAGAGTCCCAGTACTTC. As protein: CSVGSGTPQESQYF.

This clonotype has a count of ten or more. This chain links TRBV11-3 with TRBJ1-2, with D hard to call. The CDR3 length is 17 residues. Trimming pared 5 bases from V and 4 bases from J, leaving 23 bases between. Germline V gene data show CDR1 as SGHNT and CDR2 as YENEEA. CDR3 region: CASSPRRDLGKTYGYTF. In DNA, the CDR3 is TGTGCCAGCAGCCCTAGACGCGATCTCGGAAAGACCTATGGCTACACCTTC.

Regarding this clonotype: This could be a read error, since a much larger clone is one nucleotide away. J is TRBJ1-2 and V is TRBV6-5, with 11 positions matching TRBD1. Per the germline V gene, CDR1 is MNHEY and CDR2 is SVGAGI. The CDR3 extends over 13 amino acids. The CDR3 DNA is TGTGCCAGCAGACGGACAGGGGGCGACGGCTGCACCTTC. Its translation: CASRRTGGDGCTF.